Below, 19 T cell receptor beta chains from the same sample are listed, as sequenced in a study of T cell responses to AZD1222 COVID-19 vaccine. Using immunoSEQ multiplex PCR, the repertoire was profiled, and TCRdb retains in-frame clones only, with some absent. Altogether some 65,000 clones are present, 79% being singletons, with the ten largest covering 23%. Sequences were derived from peripheral blood, sampled on day 0 of MenACWY control vaccination. These receptor sequences come from an adult in good health.

This clone has just a few counts. This rearrangement joins TRBV7-2 to TRBJ1-4, with D hard to call. The CDR3 spans 15 residues. The V end was cut by 6 bases, the J end by 0 bases, with 11 bases between. Per germline, CDR1 SGHTA and CDR2 FQGNSA. CDR3 loop: CASRKTPTTNEKLFF. DNA of the CDR3: TGTGCCAGCAGGAAGACACCGACAACTAATGAAAAACTGTTTTTT.

This clone was picked up a small number of times. This chain joins TRBV11-2 and TRBJ2-2, with D perhaps matching TRBD1 or TRBD2 (5 bases each). Germline loops: CDR1 SGHAT, CDR2 FQNNGV. The CDR3 spans 15 residues. V gave up 4 bases and J gave up 5 bases, with 14 bases separating them. The CDR3 here is CASSSPGTGTGELFF. The CDR3 bases are TGTGCCAGCAGCTCCCCCGGGACGGGTACCGGGGAGCTGTTTTTT.

The chain joins TRBV28 to TRBJ1-2; D is uncertain. The CDR3 runs to 13 residues. Germline assignment: CDR1 MDHEN and CDR2 SYDVKM. Trimming removed 5 bases at V and 4 bases at J, with 11 bases between. The CDR3 DNA is TGTGCCAGCAGTGAGCAAACGATCTATGGCTACACCTTC. This translates into CASSEQTIYGYTF.

The chain joins TRBV27 to TRBJ1-6; D uncertain. Trimming stripped 3 bases from V and 7 bases from J, with 7 bases between. The CDR3 runs 13 residues. Germline lookup yields CDR1 MNHEY and CDR2 SMNVEV (reference sequence). CDR3 amino acids: CASSFGLNSPLHF. The CDR3 DNA sequence: TGTGCCAGCAGTTTTGGCCTAAATTCACCCCTCCACTTT.

This chain joins TRBV20-1 and TRBJ2-1; tentative D call: TRBD1 (6 bases). Germline V lookup: CDR1 DFQATT, CDR2 SNEGSKA (reference sequence). V lost 3 bases and J lost 8, with 11 bases in between. There are 12 residues in the CDR3. DNA of the CDR3: TGCAGTGCTAGTAACAGGGACGATGAGCAGTTCTTC. Amino acids: CSASNRDDEQFF.

The chain recombines TRBV7-2 with TRBJ2-1; D tentatively reads TRBD1 or TRBD2 (5 bases each). CDR1 SGHTA and CDR2 FQGNSA come from the germline V gene. The CDR3 is 16 residues long. V lost 5 bases, J lost 3 bases, and 17 bases lay in between. The CDR3 here is CASSQARDVSYNEQFF. In DNA form, the CDR3 reads TGTGCCAGCAGCCAAGCCCGGGACGTTAGCTACAATGAGCAGTTCTTC. Filled out from reference TRBV7-2 and TRBJ2-1, the complete variable domain reads GAGVSQSPSNKVTEKGKDVELRCDPISGHTALYWYRQSLGQGLEFLIYFQGNSAPDKSGLPSDRFSAERTGGSVSTLTIQRTQQEDSAVYLCASSQARDVSYNEQFFGPGTRLTVL.

V is TRBV21-1 and J is TRBJ2-7; the D segment call TRBD1 is taken from the table without a DNA check. TRBV21-1 is assigned pseudogene status. CDR3 size: 16 residues. The CDR3 nucleotides are TGTGCCAGCAGCAAAGGGGGGACAGGCGAGCCCTACGAGCAGTACTTC. Amino acids: CASSKGGTGEPYEQYF.

The CDR3 DNA reads TGTGCCAGCAGTCCCCCCAGGACAGGGGTCAATCAGCCCCAGCATTTT. Translating it yields CASSPPRTGVNQPQHF. V and J are TRBV6-2 or TRBV6-3 and TRBJ1-5, with 9 positions matching TRBD1. The V gene end was trimmed by 5 bases and the J gene end by 3 bases; junction bases not matched to a gene: 8. The CDR3 totals 16 residues. Germline CDR1 is MNHEY and CDR2 is SVGEGT.

The V gene is TRBV7-2, the J gene TRBJ2-5, with 15 bases identical to TRBD2. Per the germline V gene, CDR1 is SGHTA and CDR2 is FQGNSA. This CDR3 contains 16 residues. V gave up 5 bases and J gave up 4 bases; unmatched junction bases: 5. The CDR3 DNA is TGTGCCAGCAGCCGTCGGACTAGCGGGGGGGCAGAGACCCAGTACTTC. The encoded protein is CASSRRTSGGAETQYF.

V and J are TRBV6-5 and TRBJ2-7; D remains ambiguous. Germline loops: CDR1 MNHEY, CDR2 SVGAGI. The CDR3 has 12 residues. The germline V and J ends were trimmed by 4 bases and 3 bases, with 7 bases remaining between them. The DNA of the CDR3 is TGTGCCAGCAGTTCCAACCGCTACGAGCAGTACTTC. Residues: CASSSNRYEQYF.

This clone was detected a few times. The chain has TRBV15 and TRBJ1-1; TRBD1 is a possible D gene (5 bases). CDR3 length equals 16 residues. Germline values: CDR1 LNHNV, CDR2 YYDKDF (reference sequence). With 1 base removed from V and 0 bases from J, the gap between germline ends came to 12 bases. The CDR3 DNA sequence: TGTGCCACCAGCAGAGGTCGTGGGGCCATGAACACTGAAGCTTTCTTT. Its translation is CATSRGRGAMNTEAFF.

J is TRBJ1-2 and V is TRBV2; D perhaps matches TRBD1 (6 bases). CDR1 and CDR2 (germline): SNHLY, FYNNEI. V dropped 8 bases and J dropped 7 bases, with 20 bases sitting between them. CDR3 length: 14 residues. CDR3 in amino acids: CASGPPGGAPGYTF. CDR3 bases: TGTGCCAGCGGCCCTCCGGGGGGGGCGCCTGGCTACACCTTC.

The chain has TRBV28 and TRBJ2-2; D call uncertain. The germline gives CDR1 MDHEN, CDR2 SYDVKM. The CDR3 consists of 14 residues. The germline V and J ends were trimmed by 5 bases and 1 base, with 8 bases remaining between them. CDR3 nucleotide sequence: TGTGCCAGCAGTACCCACGGGAACACCGGGGAGCTGTTTTTT. It translates to CASSTHGNTGELFF.

This chain uses TRBV15 with TRBJ2-5; D may be TRBD2 (6 bases). CDR3 length: 13 amino acids. CDR1 is LNHNV and CDR2 is YYDKDF in the germline V gene (reference sequence). Trimming shortened V by 4 bases and J by 4 bases, and 10 bases separated the two germline ends. This CDR3 reads CATSTRGGETQYF. The CDR3 nucleotides are TGTGCCACCAGCACTAGGGGAGGAGAGACCCAGTACTTC.

The CDR3 DNA sequence: TGTGCCAGCAGCTTTGGGGGGAGCGATGGCTACACCTTC. Translation gives CASSFGGSDGYTF. The chain links TRBV7-9 to TRBJ1-2; possible D gene TRBD1, 5 bases. Germline CDR1 SEHNR, CDR2 FQNEAQ (reference sequence). The CDR3 has 13 residues. Trimming took 3 bases from V and 6 from J, leaving 11 bases between them.

The chain recombines TRBV6-9 with TRBJ1-1; D is undetermined. Trimming took 4 bases from V and 0 from J, leaving 12 bases between them. The CDR3 loop spans 15 amino acids. The germline CDR1 and CDR2 sequences are MNHGY and SVAAGI. CDR3 DNA: TGTGCCAGCAGTTTCGACTGGGTCATGAACACTGAAGCTTTCTTT. It codes for CASSFDWVMNTEAFF.

The chain couples TRBV15 to TRBJ1-1, with D unresolved. The CDR3 extends over 13 amino acids. V was shortened by 0 bases and J by 5 bases, with 7 bases between the two germline ends. Looked up from germline, CDR1 is LNHNV and CDR2 is YYDKDF (reference sequence). This CDR3 is CATSREQVTEAFF. The CDR3 DNA reads TGTGCCACCAGCAGAGAACAAGTTACTGAAGCTTTCTTT.

The CDR3 DNA follows: TGTGCCAGCAGCACCCCAAGGGGGACAGGGGATAACTATGGCTACACCTTC. The encoded protein is CASSTPRGTGDNYGYTF. The J gene is TRBJ1-2, the V gene TRBV11-2; 10 bases are shared with TRBD1. Trimming at V came to 5 bases and at J to 1 base, leaving 10 bases not matched to a gene. Germline assignment: CDR1 SGHAT and CDR2 FQNNGV. The CDR3 loop spans 17 amino acids.

The chain links TRBV18 to TRBJ1-3; D possibly corresponds to TRBD1 (6 bases). The CDR3 runs to 17 residues. From germline, CDR1 is KGHSH and CDR2 LQKENI. The V and J ends lost 2 bases and 0 bases respectively, with 14 bases between them. CDR3 amino acids: CASSPTPTGRSGNTIYF. The DNA of the CDR3 is TGTGCCAGCTCACCAACTCCGACAGGACGCTCTGGAAACACCATATATTTT.